This entry is about one T cell receptor (beta chain). The germline CDR1 and CDR2 sequences are SGHTA and FQGTGA. This CDR3 spans 13 amino acids. The germline V and J ends were trimmed by 2 bases and 0 bases, with 4 bases remaining between them. Semi-nested PCR with Nested Universal Primer A followed constant-region reverse priming of full-length variable regions. TCRdb called the 5' RACE reads again in MiXCR, with one record for every CDR3 protein. The sample consists of some 62,000 distinct CDR3 sequences, more than 25% of them appearing once. Material for sequencing was tumor-infiltrating naive CD4+ T cells sorted from the breast tumor. The sample's subset: naive CD4+ T cells, CD4+CD45RA+CD25-. This chain links TRBV7-3 with TRBJ2-5; D remains ambiguous. The clonotype comes from a female donor with breast cancer. In DNA form, the CDR3 reads TGTGCCAGCAGCTTAGGCAACCAAGAGACCCAGTACTTC. Translation gives CASSLGNQETQYF.